Presented here are 7 T cell receptor beta chains from one specimen sequenced in a study of T cells after yellow fever vaccination. TCRdb analysed the 5' RACE reads with MiXCR anew, one entry per CDR3 protein. The data hold about 320,000 distinct CDR3 sequences, with around 11% observed a single time. The sequences come from CD4+ T cells sorted from PBMCs, collected 45 days after the yellow fever booster vaccination. The receptors originated from a man between 18 and 35 years old who received the YFV17D yellow fever vaccine.

The J gene is TRBJ2-6, the V gene TRBV25-1; weak D call: TRBD1 (6 bases). The germline V gene encodes CDR1 MGHDK and CDR2 SYGVNS. With 3 bases removed from V and 0 bases from J, the gap between germline ends came to 15 bases. CDR3 size: 18 residues. The CDR3 region has the DNA TGTGCCAGCAGTGATTTAAACCGAGGGGGCTCTGGGGCCAACGTCCTGACTTTC. Its protein product is CASSDLNRGGSGANVLTF. Using reference TRBV25-1 and TRBJ2-6 for the parts outside the CDR3, the full variable domain is EADIYQTPRYLVIGTGKKITLECSQTMGHDKMYWYQQDPGMELHLIHYSYGVNSTEKGDLSSESTVSRIRTEHFPLTLESARPSHTSQYLCASSDLNRGGSGANVLTFGAGSRLTVL.

This chain uses TRBV6-6 with TRBJ1-1; D gene uncertain. Looked up from germline, CDR1 is MNHNY and CDR2 is SVGAGI (reference sequence). V lost 6 bases and J 2 bases, leaving 19 bases between the germline ends. This CDR3 contains 16 residues. CDR3 DNA sequence: TGTGCCAGCAGCATTATCCCCCCGGGCCCTAACACTGAAGCTTTCTTT. Encoded protein: CASSIIPPGPNTEAFF.

This clonotype was counted a few times. The CDR3 DNA sequence: TGTGCCAGCAGCTTAGGAGCGGGGGGCTACAATGAGCAGTTCTTC. Translating gives CASSLGAGGYNEQFF. This chain joins TRBV7-2 and TRBJ2-1; the match to TRBD2 covers 9 bases. The CDR3 runs 15 residues. Germline loops: CDR1 SGHTA, CDR2 FQGNSA. With V trimmed by 1 base and J by 3 bases, 1 base remained unmatched.

The chain has TRBV5-4 and TRBJ2-1; D ambiguous. CDR1 is SGHNT, CDR2 YYREEE, per germline (reference sequence). The CDR3 consists of 13 residues. V lost 3 bases and J 7 bases, leaving 11 bases between the germline ends. The CDR3 DNA reads TGTGCCAGCAGCTCGCCGATGGAGAATGAGCAGTTCTTC. Translated, it gives CASSSPMENEQFF. The variable domain in full, completed from reference TRBV5-4 and TRBJ2-1, reads ETGVTQSPTHLIKTRGQQVTLRCSSQSGHNTVSWYQQALGQGPQFIFQYYREEENGRGNFPPRFSGLQFPNYSSELNVNALELDDSALYLCASSSPMENEQFFGPGTRLTVL.

J is TRBJ2-7 and V is TRBV7-9; the D gene is possibly TRBD1 (6 bases). Germline V gene lookup returns CDR1 SEHNR and CDR2 FQNEAQ (reference sequence). V lost 8 bases to trimming and J lost 3 bases, with 14 bases between them. The CDR3 has 13 residues. CDR3 sequence: CASGVGARYEQYF. The DNA of the CDR3 is TGTGCCAGCGGGGTGGGGGCCCGCTACGAGCAGTACTTC. Using reference TRBV7-9 and TRBJ2-7 for the parts outside the CDR3, the full variable domain is DTGVSQNPRHKITKRGQNVTFRCDPISEHNRLYWYRQTLGQGPEFLTYFQNEAQLEKSRLLSDRFSAERPKGSFSTLEIQRTEQGDSAMYLCASGVGARYEQYFGPGTRLTVT.

V usage is TRBV15 and J usage is TRBJ2-7; the D is unclear. The V end lost 0 bases, the J end lost 5 bases, and 11 bases lay between the germline ends. The CDR3 is 14 residues long. Looked up from germline, CDR1 is LNHNV and CDR2 is YYDKDF (reference sequence). DNA of the CDR3: TGTGCCACCAGCAGAGATCCTGCCCCGAACGAGCAGTACTTC. It is translated as CATSRDPAPNEQYF.

The table lists this clonotype with a few counts. V and J are TRBV4-3 and TRBJ2-5; 8 nucleotides agree with TRBD2. V dropped 4 bases and J dropped 5; count of bases not matched to a gene: 18. Per germline, CDR1 LGHNA and CDR2 YSLEER. CDR3 length equals 18 residues. CDR3 residues: CASSPTGGSLLLLETQYF. Here the CDR3 DNA reads TGCGCCAGCAGCCCGACGGGGGGGTCCCTGCTGCTGCTGGAGACCCAGTACTTC.